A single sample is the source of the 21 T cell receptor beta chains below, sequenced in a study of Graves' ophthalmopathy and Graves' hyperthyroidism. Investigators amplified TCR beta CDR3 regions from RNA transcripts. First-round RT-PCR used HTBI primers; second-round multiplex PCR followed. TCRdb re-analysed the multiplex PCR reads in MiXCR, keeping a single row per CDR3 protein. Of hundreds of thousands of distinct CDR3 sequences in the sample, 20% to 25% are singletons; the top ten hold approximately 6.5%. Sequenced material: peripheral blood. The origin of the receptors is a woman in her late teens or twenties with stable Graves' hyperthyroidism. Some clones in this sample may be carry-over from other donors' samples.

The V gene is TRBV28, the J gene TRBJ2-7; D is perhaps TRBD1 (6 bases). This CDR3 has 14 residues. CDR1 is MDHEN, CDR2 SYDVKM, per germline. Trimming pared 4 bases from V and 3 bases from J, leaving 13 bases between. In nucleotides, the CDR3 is TGTGCCAGCAGTTCAACGGGACAAAGCTACGAGCAGTACTTC. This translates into CASSSTGQSYEQYF.

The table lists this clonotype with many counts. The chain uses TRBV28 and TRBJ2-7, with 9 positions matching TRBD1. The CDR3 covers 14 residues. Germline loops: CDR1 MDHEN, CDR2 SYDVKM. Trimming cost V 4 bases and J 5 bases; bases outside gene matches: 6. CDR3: CASSSGTGRNEQYF. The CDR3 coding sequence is TGTGCCAGCAGTTCCGGGACAGGGCGAAACGAGCAGTACTTC. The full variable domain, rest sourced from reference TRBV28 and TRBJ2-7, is DVKVTQSSRYLVKRTGEKVFLECVQDMDHENMFWYRQDPGLGLRLIYFSYDVKMKEKGDIPEGYSVSREKKERFSLILESASTNQTSMYLCASSSGTGRNEQYFGPGTRLTVT.

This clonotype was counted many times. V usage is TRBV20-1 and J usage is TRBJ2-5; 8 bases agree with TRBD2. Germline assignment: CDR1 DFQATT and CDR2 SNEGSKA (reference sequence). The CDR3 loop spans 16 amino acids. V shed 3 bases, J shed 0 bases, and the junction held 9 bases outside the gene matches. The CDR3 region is CSARPPAGAHQETQYF. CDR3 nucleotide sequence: TGCAGTGCTAGGCCGCCAGCGGGGGCACACCAAGAGACCCAGTACTTC.

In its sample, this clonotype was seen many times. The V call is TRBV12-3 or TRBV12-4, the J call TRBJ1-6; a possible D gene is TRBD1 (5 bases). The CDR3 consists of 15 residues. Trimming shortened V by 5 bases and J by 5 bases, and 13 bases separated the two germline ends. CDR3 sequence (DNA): TGTGCCAGCAGTAAGCGCCAGGGAAATAATTCACCCCTCCACTTT. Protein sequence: CASSKRQGNNSPLHF.

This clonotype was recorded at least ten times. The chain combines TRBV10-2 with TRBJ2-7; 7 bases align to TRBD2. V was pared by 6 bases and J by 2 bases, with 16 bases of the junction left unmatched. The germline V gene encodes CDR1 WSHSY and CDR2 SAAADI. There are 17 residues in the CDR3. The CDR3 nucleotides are TGCGCCAGCAGAACAGCGGGGCCCTTGGAGAGTACCTACGAGCAGTACTTC. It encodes CASRTAGPLESTYEQYF.

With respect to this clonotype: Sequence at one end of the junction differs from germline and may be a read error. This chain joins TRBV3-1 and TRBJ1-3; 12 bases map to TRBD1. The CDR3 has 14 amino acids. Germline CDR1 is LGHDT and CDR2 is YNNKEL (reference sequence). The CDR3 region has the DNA TGTACCAGCAGCCGGGGACAGGGGGCAAACACCATATATTTT. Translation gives CTSSRGQGANTIYF.

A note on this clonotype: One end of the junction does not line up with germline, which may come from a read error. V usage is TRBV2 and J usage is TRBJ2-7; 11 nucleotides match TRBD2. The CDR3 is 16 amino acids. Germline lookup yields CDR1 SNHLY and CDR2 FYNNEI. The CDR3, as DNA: TGTGCCAGCAGTGAATCAAGACCTAGCGGGAGGTCCTCCCTGCTCTTC. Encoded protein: CASSESRPSGRSSLLF.

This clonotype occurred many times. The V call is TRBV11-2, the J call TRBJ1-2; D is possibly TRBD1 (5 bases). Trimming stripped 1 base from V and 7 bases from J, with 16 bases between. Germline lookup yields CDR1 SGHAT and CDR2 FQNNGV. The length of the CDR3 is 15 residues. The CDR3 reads CASSLGKGARSGYTF. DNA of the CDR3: TGTGCCAGCAGCTTAGGAAAAGGGGCGAGAAGTGGCTACACCTTC.

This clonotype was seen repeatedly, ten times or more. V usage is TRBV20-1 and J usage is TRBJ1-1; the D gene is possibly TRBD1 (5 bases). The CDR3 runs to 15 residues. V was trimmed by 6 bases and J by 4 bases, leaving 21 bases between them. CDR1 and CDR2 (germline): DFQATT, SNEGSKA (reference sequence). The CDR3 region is CSAPFGGNQATEAFF. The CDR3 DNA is TGCAGTGCGCCCTTTGGGGGAAATCAGGCCACTGAAGCTTTCTTT.

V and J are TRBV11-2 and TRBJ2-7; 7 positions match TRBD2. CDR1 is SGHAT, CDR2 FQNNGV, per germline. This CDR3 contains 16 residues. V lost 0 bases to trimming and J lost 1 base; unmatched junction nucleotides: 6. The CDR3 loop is CASSLDRASGSYEQYF. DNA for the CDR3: TGTGCCAGCAGCTTAGATAGGGCTAGCGGTTCCTACGAGCAGTACTTC.

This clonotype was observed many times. This CDR3 is CSVGVRAQETQYF. The CDR3 DNA reads TGCAGCGTGGGGGTCCGGGCCCAAGAGACCCAGTACTTC. The chain has TRBV29-1 and TRBJ2-5; D possibly uses TRBD1 or TRBD2 (5 bases each). The CDR3 is 13 residues long. CDR1 is SQVTM, CDR2 ANQGSEA, per germline. The ends were cut back, 6 bases at V and 1 base at J, with 12 bases in the middle.

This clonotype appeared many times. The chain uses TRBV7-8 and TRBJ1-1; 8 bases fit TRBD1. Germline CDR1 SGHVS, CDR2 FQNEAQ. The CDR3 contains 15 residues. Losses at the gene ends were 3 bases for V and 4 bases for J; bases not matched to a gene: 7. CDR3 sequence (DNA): TGTGCCAGCAGCTTCGTGACAGGGGCCTCCACTGAAGCTTTCTTT. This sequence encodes CASSFVTGASTEAFF.

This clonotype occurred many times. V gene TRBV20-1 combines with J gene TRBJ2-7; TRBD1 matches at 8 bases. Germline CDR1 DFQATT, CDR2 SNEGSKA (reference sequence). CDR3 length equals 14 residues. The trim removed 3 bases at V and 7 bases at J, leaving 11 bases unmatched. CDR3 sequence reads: CSARTWTGSEEQYF. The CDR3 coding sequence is TGCAGTGCTAGGACCTGGACAGGGTCAGAAGAGCAGTACTTC.

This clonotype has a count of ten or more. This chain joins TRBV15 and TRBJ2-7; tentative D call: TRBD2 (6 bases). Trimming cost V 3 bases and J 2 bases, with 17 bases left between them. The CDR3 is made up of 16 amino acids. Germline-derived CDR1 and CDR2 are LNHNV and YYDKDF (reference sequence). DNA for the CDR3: TGTGCCACCAGCAGGATAGATGGGACTCTTGCCTACGAGCAGTACTTC. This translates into CATSRIDGTLAYEQYF.

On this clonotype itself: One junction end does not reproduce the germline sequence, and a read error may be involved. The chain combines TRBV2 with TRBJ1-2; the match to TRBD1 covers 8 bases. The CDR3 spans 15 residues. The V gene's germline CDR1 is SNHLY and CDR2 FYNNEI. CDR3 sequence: CAGRGLKDVGYGYTF. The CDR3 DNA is TGTGCCGGCAGGGGGCTAAAGGACGTGGGCTATGGCTACACCTTC.

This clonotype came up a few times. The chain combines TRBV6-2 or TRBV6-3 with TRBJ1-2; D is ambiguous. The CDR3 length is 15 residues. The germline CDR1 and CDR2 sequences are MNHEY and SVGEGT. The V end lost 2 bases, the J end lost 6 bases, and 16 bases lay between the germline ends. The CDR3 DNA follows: TGTGCCAGCAGTTACGAGTCTCCCAACCCGGATGGCTACACCTTC. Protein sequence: CASSYESPNPDGYTF.

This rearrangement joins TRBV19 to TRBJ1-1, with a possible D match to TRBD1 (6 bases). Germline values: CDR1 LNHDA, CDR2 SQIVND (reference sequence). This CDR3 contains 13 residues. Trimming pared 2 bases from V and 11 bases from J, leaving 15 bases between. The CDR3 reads CASSISEQGWAFF. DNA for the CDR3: TGTGCCAGTAGTATATCGGAACAGGGATGGGCTTTCTTT.

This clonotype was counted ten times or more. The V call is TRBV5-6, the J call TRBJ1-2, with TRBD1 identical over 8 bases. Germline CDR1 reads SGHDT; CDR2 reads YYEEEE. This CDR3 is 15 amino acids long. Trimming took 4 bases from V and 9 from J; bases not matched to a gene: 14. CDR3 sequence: CASSPWQGAVHSYTF. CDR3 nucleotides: TGTGCCAGCAGCCCCTGGCAGGGGGCGGTTCATAGCTACACCTTC.

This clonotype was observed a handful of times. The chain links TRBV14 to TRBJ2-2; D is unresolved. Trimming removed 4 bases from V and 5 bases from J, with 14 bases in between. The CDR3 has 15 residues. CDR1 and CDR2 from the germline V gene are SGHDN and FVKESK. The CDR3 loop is CASSRAGLDTGELFF. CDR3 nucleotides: TGTGCCAGCAGCCGGGCAGGTCTCGATACCGGGGAGCTGTTTTTT.

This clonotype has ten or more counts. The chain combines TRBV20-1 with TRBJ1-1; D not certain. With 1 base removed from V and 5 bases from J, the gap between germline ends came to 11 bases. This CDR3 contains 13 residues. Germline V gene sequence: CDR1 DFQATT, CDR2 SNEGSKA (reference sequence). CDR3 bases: TGCAGTGCTAGAGGACGGAAAGGGACTGAAGCTTTCTTT. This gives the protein CSARGRKGTEAFF.

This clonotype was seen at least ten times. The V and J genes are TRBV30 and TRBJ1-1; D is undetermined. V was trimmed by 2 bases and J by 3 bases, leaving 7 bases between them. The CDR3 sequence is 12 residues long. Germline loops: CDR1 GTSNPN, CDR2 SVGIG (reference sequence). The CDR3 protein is CAWSPIYTEAFF. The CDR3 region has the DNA TGTGCCTGGAGTCCGATTTACACTGAAGCTTTCTTT. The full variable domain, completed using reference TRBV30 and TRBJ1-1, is SQTIHQWPATLVQPVGSPLSLECTVEGTSNPNLYWYRQAAGRGLQLLFYSVGIGQISSEVPQNLSASRPQDRQFILSSKKLLLSDSGFYLCAWSPIYTEAFFGQGTRLTVV.